This record covers a single T cell receptor beta chain. This specimen comes from a study of blood T cell repertoires in COVID-19. The assay was immunoSEQ multiplex PCR, and TCRdb's table has in-frame clones only and misses some. This table holds 150,000 or so clones, under 85% found once. The V gene's germline CDR1 is SQVTM and CDR2 ANQGSEA. After removal of 5 bases from V and 3 bases from J, the junction contained 16 bases not matched to a gene. This CDR3 region has 16 residues. Specimen: peripheral blood. The sequence was obtained from a human donor in a cohort sampled during active COVID-19. V usage is TRBV29-1 and J usage is TRBJ2-7, with 7 bases matching TRBD1. This chain's CDR3 is CSVRGGIRTRDYEQYF. DNA of the CDR3: TGCAGCGTTCGAGGGGGCATCCGTACAAGGGACTACGAGCAGTACTTC.